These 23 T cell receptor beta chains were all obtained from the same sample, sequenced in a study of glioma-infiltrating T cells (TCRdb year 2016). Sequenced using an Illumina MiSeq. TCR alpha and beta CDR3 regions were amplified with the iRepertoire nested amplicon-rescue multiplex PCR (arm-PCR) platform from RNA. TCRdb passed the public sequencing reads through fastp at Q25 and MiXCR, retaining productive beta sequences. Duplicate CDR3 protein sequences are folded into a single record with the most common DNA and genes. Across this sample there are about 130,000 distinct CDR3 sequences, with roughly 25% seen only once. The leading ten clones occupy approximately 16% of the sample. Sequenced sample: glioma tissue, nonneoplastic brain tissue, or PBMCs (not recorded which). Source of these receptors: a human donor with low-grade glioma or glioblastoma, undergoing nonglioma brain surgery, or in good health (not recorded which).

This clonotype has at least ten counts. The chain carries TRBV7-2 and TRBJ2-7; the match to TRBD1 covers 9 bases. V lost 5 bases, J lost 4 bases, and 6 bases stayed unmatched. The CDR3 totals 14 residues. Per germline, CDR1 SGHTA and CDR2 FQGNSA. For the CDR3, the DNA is TGTGCCAGCAGCCCGCAGGGACAGGGTTACGAGCAGTACTTC. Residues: CASSPQGQGYEQYF.

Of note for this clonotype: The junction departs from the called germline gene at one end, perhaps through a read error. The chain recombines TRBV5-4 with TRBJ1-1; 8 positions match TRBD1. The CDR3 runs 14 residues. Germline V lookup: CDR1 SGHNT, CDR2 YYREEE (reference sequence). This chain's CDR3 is CASSPRTGNTESFF. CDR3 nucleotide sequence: TGTGCCAGCAGCCCCCGGACAGGGAACACTGAATCTTTCTTT.

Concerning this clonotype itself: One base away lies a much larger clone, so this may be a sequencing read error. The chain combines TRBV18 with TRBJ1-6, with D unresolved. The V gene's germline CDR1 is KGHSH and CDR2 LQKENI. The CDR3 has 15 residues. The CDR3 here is CAGSPGRPESSPLHF. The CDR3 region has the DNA TGTGCCGGCTCGCCGGGGAGACCCGAAAGTTCACCCCTCCACTTT.

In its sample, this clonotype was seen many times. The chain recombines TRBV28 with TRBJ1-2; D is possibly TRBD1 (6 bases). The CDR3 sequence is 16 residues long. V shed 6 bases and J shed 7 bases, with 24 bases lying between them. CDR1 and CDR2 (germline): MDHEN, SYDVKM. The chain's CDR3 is CASRPLNREGLRGYTF. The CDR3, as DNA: TGTGCCAGCAGACCTCTAAACAGGGAGGGATTGCGTGGCTACACCTTC.

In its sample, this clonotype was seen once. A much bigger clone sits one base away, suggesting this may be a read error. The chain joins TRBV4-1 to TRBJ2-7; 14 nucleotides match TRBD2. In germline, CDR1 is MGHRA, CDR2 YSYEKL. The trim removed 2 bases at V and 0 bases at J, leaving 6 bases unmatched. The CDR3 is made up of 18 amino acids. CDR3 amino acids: CASSQRTSGRSSSYEQYF. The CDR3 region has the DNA TGCGCCAGCAGCCAACGGACTAGCGGGAGGTCCAGCTCCTACGAGCAGTACTTC.

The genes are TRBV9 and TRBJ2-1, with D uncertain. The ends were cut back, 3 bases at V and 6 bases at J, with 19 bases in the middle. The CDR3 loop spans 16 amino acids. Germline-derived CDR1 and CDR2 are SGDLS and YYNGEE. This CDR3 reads CASSEILMSYFNEQFF. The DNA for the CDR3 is TGTGCCAGCAGCGAAATACTAATGAGCTACTTCAATGAGCAGTTCTTC.

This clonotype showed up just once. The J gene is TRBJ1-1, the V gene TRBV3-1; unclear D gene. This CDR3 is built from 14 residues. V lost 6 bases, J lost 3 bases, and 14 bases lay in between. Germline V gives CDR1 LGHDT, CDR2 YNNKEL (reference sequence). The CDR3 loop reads CASRPHVLDTEAFF. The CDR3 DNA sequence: TGTGCCAGCAGACCCCACGTTTTGGACACTGAAGCTTTCTTT. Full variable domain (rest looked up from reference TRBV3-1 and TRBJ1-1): DTAVSQTPKYLVTQMGNDKSIKCEQNLGHDTMYWYKQDSKKFLKIMFSYNNKELIINETVPNRFSPKSPDKAHLNLHINSLELGDSAVYFCASRPHVLDTEAFFGQGTRLTVV.

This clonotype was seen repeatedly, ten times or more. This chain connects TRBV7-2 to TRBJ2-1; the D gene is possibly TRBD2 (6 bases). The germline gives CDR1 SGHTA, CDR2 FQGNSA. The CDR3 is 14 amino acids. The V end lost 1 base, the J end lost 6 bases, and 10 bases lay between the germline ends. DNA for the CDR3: TGTGCCAGCAGCTTAGTTCGGGGGACCAATGAGCAGTTCTTC. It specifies CASSLVRGTNEQFF.

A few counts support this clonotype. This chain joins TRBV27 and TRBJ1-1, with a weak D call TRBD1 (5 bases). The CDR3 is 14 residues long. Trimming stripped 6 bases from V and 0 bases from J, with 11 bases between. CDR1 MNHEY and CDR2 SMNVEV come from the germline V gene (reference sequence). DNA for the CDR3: TGTGCCAGCAGCCTTGCGGGGGTGAACACTGAAGCTTTCTTT. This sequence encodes CASSLAGVNTEAFF.

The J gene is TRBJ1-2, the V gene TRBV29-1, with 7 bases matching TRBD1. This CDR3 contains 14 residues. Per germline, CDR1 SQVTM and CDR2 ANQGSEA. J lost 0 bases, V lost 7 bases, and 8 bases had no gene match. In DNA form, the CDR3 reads TGCAGCGCCTGGAGGACAGGTTCTAACTATGGCTACACCTTC. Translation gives CSAWRTGSNYGYTF.

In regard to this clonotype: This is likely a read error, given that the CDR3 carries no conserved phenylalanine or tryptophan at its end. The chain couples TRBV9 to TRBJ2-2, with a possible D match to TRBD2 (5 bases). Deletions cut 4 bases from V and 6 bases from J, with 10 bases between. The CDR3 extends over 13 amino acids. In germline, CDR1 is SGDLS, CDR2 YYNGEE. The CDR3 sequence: CASSRGFAGELFS. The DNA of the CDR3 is TGTGCCAGCAGCCGAGGGTTCGCCGGGGAGCTGTTTTCT.

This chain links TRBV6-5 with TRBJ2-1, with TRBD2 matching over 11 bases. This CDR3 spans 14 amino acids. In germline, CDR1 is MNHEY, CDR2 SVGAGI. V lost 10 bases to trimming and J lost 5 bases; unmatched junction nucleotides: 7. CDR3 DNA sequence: TGTGCCACCATGTATAGCGGGAGGGACAATGAGCAGTTCTTC. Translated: CATMYSGRDNEQFF.

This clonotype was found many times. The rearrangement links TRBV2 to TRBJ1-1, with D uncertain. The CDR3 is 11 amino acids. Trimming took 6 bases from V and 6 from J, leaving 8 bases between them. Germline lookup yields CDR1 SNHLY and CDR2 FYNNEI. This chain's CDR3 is CASSLEAEAFF. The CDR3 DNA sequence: TGTGCCAGCAGCCTCGAGGCTGAAGCTTTCTTT.

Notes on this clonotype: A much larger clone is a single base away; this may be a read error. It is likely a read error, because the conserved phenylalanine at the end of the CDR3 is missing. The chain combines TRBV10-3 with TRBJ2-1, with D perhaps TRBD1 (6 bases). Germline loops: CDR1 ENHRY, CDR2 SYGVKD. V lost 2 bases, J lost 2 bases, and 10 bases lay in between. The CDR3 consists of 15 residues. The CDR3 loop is CAISEGGGAYNEQFL. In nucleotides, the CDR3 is TGTGCCATCAGTGAGGGTGGGGGCGCCTACAATGAGCAGTTCTTA.

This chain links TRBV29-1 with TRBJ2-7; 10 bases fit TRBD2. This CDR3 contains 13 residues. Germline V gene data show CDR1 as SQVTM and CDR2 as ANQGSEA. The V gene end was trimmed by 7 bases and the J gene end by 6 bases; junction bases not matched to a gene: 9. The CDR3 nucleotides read TGCAGCGCGGCTCTAGCGGGAGATGGCGAGCAGTACTTC. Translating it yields CSAALAGDGEQYF.

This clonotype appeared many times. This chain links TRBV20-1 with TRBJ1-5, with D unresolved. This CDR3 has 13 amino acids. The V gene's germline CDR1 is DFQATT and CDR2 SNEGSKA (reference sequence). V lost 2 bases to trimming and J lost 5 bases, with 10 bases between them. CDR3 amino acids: CSARSGSYQPQHF. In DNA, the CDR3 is TGCAGTGCTAGATCTGGGTCCTATCAGCCCCAGCATTTT.

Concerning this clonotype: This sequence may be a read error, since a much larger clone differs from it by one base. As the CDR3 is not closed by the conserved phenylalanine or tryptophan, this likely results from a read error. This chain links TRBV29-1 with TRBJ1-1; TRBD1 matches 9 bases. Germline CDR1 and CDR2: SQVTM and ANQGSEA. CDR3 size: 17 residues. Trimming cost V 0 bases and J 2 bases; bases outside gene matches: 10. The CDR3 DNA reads TGCAGCGTTGAAGATCTATACACAGGGGGCTTAAACACTGAAGCTTTCCTT. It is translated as CSVEDLYTGGLNTEAFL.

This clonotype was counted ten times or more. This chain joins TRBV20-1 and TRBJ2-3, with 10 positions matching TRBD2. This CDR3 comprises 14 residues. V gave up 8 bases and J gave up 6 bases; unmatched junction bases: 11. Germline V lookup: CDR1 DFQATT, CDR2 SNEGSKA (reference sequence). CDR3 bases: TGCAGTCGGACTAGCGGATCCCCCCTTGATACGCAGTATTTT. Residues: CSRTSGSPLDTQYF.

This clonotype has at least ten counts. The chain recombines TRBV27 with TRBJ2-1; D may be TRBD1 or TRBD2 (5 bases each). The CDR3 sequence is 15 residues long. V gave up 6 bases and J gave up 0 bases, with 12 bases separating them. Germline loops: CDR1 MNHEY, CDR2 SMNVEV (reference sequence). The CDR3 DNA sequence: TGTGCCAGCAGGTCCGGGACCATCTCCTACAATGAGCAGTTCTTC. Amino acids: CASRSGTISYNEQFF.

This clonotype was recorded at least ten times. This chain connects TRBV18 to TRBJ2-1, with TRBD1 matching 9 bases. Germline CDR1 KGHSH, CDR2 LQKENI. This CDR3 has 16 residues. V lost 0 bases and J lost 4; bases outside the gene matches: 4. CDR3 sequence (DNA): TGTGCCAGCTCACCACCTTCGGGACAGGGTTACAATGAGCAGTTCTTC. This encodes CASSPPSGQGYNEQFF.

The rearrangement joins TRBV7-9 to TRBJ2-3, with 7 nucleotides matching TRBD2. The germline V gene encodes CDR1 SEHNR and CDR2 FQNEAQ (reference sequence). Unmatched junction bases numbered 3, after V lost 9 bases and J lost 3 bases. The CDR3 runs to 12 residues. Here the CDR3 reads CARTSVTDTQYF. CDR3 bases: TGTGCCAGAACTAGCGTGACAGATACGCAGTATTTT.

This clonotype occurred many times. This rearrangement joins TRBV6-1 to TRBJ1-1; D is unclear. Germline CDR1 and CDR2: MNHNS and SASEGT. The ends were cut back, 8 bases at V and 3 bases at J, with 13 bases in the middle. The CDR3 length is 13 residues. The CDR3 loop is CASGGREDTEAFF. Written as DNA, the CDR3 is TGTGCCAGCGGTGGGAGAGAGGACACTGAAGCTTTCTTT.

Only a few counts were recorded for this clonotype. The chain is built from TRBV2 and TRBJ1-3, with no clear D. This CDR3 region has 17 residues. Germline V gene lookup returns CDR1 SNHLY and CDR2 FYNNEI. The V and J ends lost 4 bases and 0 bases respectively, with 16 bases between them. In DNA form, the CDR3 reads TGTGCCAGCAGTGTATTGCCGGGTGTGAACTCTGGAAACACCATATATTTT. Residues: CASSVLPGVNSGNTIYF.